The following is a T cell receptor (beta chain) sequence with its context. The target antigen is unknown. Excluded were patients having autoimmune disease history or systemic immunosuppression. The sample originates from a study of OX40 agonist ivuxolimab in advanced cancers. Findings of the study overall: Expanded clones were, on average, more numerous in CD8+ T cells than in CD4+. Compared with others, partial responders at 0.1-3.0 mg/kg displayed clonal expansion among the lowest. Antigen specificity of clonally expanded peripheral T cells was not established.

CDR3 length: 14 amino acids. V dropped 5 bases and J dropped 2; count of bases not matched to a gene: 4. CDR1 SGHRS and CDR2 YFSETQ come from the germline V gene. Profiling relied on immunoSEQ multiplex PCR, and the TCRdb table lists in-frame clones only, not all of them. The sample includes some 25,000 clones, roughly 85% of them seen just once. The clonotype comes from an adult with an advanced solid tumor such as melanoma, head and neck, liver or kidney cancer. Sequencing used CD4+ or CD8+ T cells sorted from blood, obtained in a trial of the OX40 agonist ivuxolimab. V is TRBV5-1 and J is TRBJ2-7; 10 positions agree with TRBD1. The CDR3 region is CASRAGTGAYEQYF. In DNA, the CDR3 is TGCGCCAGCAGGGCCGGGACAGGGGCCTACGAGCAGTACTTC.